The 10 T cell receptor beta chains in this list originate from one sample, sequenced in a study of circulating CD8 cells and anti-PD-1 response in melanoma. The QIAseq Immune Repertoire TCR panel built the libraries from roughly 15 ng of total RNA. TCRdb processed the reads anew with MiXCR; each CDR3 protein has one entry. The sample carries fewer than 350 distinct CDR3 sequences, 10% recorded once. Four subsets defined by PD-1 and/or TIGIT were sorted from live CD3+CD8+TCRalphabeta+ cells. The input for sequencing was CD8+ T cells from PBMCs, taken at baseline or after one month of anti-PD-1 therapy (not recorded which). The origin of the receptors is a human donor with melanoma. The donor label of this sample is uncertain. Some clones in this sample may be carry-over from other donors' samples.

Within the sample, this clonotype is medium-sized. The chain carries TRBV5-4 and TRBJ2-7; the D is unclear. This CDR3 is 12 amino acids long. V was shortened by 0 bases and J by 6 bases, with 7 bases between the two germline ends. Per germline, CDR1 SGHNT and CDR2 YYREEE (reference sequence). CDR3 DNA sequence: TGTGCCAGCAGCTTGGGGGGAAGCGAGCAGTACTTC. Its protein product is CASSLGGSEQYF.

This clonotype turned up a few times. The V and J genes are TRBV2 and TRBJ2-5; D unclear. The CDR3 loop spans 13 amino acids. Between the trimmed V and J ends, which lost 4 bases and 4 bases, there was a span of 10 bases. Germline loops: CDR1 SNHLY, CDR2 FYNNEI. This CDR3 reads CASSVGWRETQYF. In DNA form, the CDR3 reads TGTGCCAGCAGTGTTGGGTGGCGAGAGACCCAGTACTTC.

This clonotype is labeled medium-sized (0.01 to 0.1%). V usage is TRBV10-3 and J usage is TRBJ2-7; 7 nucleotides align to TRBD1. J gave up 7 bases and V 9 bases, and 9 bases lay outside the gene matches. The V gene's germline CDR1 is ENHRY and CDR2 SYGVKD. CDR3 size: 12 residues. CDR3 bases: TGTGCCATGGGACAGTCTTTCTGGGAGCAGTACTTC. This translates into CAMGQSFWEQYF.

In this sample, this clonotype is hyperexpanded. This chain uses TRBV28 with TRBJ2-1; 9 nucleotides align to TRBD2. Germline V lookup: CDR1 MDHEN, CDR2 SYDVKM. The CDR3 spans 14 residues. The junction had 11 bases not matched to a gene; V was cut back by 11 bases and J by 6 bases. CDR3 protein: CAARLREGLNEQFF. CDR3 nucleotides: TGTGCCGCGAGGTTGCGGGAGGGCCTCAATGAGCAGTTCTTC.

This clonotype was counted between two and nine times. The rearrangement links TRBV28 to TRBJ2-7; tentatively, D is TRBD1 or TRBD2 (5 bases each). Germline CDR1 MDHEN, CDR2 SYDVKM. V was cut by 10 bases and J by 1 base, with 14 bases left in between. The CDR3 extends over 13 amino acids. DNA of the CDR3: TGTGCCATCGGTCGGGGCCTTTCCTACGAGCAGTACTTC. Protein: CAIGRGLSYEQYF. Looking up the rest from reference TRBV28 and TRBJ2-7 gives the full variable domain: DVKVTQSSRYLVKRTGEKVFLECVQDMDHENMFWYRQDPGLGLRLIYFSYDVKMKEKGDIPEGYSVSREKKERFSLILESASTNQTSMYLCAIGRGLSYEQYFGPGTRLTVT.

In its sample, this clonotype was seen a few times. This chain uses TRBV6-5 with TRBJ2-1; 11 nucleotides agree with TRBD2. Germline V gene sequence: CDR1 MNHEY, CDR2 SVGAGI. V lost 7 bases and J lost 8; bases outside the gene matches: 7. CDR3 length: 14 amino acids. In DNA, the CDR3 is TGTGCCAGCAAGTTAGCGGGGGGGCTTGATGAGCAGTTCTTC. It is translated as CASKLAGGLDEQFF.

By frequency in the sample, this clonotype is hyperexpanded (1% or more). The V and J genes are TRBV6-4 and TRBJ2-2, with D tentatively TRBD2 (6 bases). V was pared by 6 bases and J by 3 bases, with 14 bases between. Germline V gives CDR1 MRHNA, CDR2 SNTAGT. The CDR3 totals 15 residues. This CDR3 reads CASSPSPGDTGELFF. As DNA, the CDR3 is TGTGCCAGCAGCCCATCTCCGGGGGACACCGGGGAGCTGTTTTTT.

This clonotype is deemed large (0.1 to 1%). The V and J genes are TRBV28 and TRBJ1-5; D possibly corresponds to TRBD1 (5 bases). V dropped 2 bases and J dropped 2 bases, with 13 bases sitting between them. This CDR3 is built from 16 residues. The germline V gene encodes CDR1 MDHEN and CDR2 SYDVKM. This CDR3 reads CASSLGGRAGNQPQHF. The CDR3 nucleotides read TGTGCCAGCAGTTTAGGGGGACGGGCGGGCAATCAGCCCCAGCATTTT.

This clonotype occurred a few times. A much larger clone sits a single nucleotide away, making a read error possible. The chain carries TRBV11-1 and TRBJ2-7; possibly TRBD1 for D (6 bases). CDR1 is SGHAT and CDR2 is FQDESV in the germline V gene (reference sequence). The CDR3 totals 14 residues. With 0 bases removed from V and 7 bases from J, the gap between germline ends came to 13 bases. Here the CDR3 DNA reads TGTGCCAGCAGCTTAGCCGGAGACAGGCGGGAGCAGTACTTC. Protein sequence: CASSLAGDRREQYF.

This chain uses TRBV7-9 with TRBJ1-2; TRBD1 is a possible D gene (5 bases). CDR1 is SEHNR and CDR2 is FQNEAQ in the germline V gene (reference sequence). Trimming removed 5 bases from V and 6 bases from J, with 16 bases in between. This CDR3 is 14 amino acids long. The CDR3 region has the DNA TGTGCCAGCAGCGTCCTTGGGACGGAGGATGGCTACACCTTC. Encoded protein: CASSVLGTEDGYTF.